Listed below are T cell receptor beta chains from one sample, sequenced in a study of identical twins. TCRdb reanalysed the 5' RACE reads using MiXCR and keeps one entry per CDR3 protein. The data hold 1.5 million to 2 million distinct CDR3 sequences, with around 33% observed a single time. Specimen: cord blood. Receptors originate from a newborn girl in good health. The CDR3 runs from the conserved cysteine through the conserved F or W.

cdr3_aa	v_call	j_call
CSATGTSATDTQYF	TRBV20-1	TRBJ2-3
CASSFGSAGETQYF	TRBV7-2	TRBJ2-5
CASAPGTANEQFF	TRBV12-5	TRBJ2-1
CASSPRGQRTEAFF	TRBV5-1	TRBJ1-1
CASSLRYPNEQFF	TRBV7-9	TRBJ2-1
CSPRLAGGTQYF	TRBV20-1	TRBJ2-3
CSVEFGREGFITNTQYF	TRBV29-1	TRBJ2-3
CASSFRRNTEAFF	TRBV5-1	TRBJ1-1
CSARRQGETQYF	TRBV20-1	TRBJ2-5
CASTGHTEAFF	TRBV19	TRBJ1-1
CSASSSGGASSIYEQFF	TRBV20-1	TRBJ2-1